The T cell receptor (beta chain) described here comes from a study of blood T cell repertoires in COVID-19. On the study more broadly: Acute and convalescent COVID-19 samples came from the United States, Italy and Spain.

This clone was seen more than once but under ten times. Some clones are missing from TCRdb's copy, which holds only in-frame ones; the method was immunoSEQ multiplex PCR. The repertoire holds 95,000 to 150,000 clones, with approximately 83% as singletons. Looked up from germline, CDR1 is MNHEY and CDR2 is SVGEGT. Trimming pared 6 bases from V and 2 bases from J, leaving 11 bases between. The length of the CDR3 is 14 residues. The sample taken for sequencing was peripheral blood. J is TRBJ1-5 and V is TRBV6-2 or TRBV6-3; D gene uncertain. The receptor comes from a woman older than 75 with acute or convalescent COVID-19. This CDR3 reads CASSLDFGNQPQHF. The CDR3 region has the DNA TGTGCCAGCAGCCTAGACTTTGGCAATCAGCCCCAGCATTTT.